There are many counts of the clone carrying this TCR beta chain. Its antigen is currently unknown. Patients were aged 18 to 65, had disease duration under 2 months, and had newly diagnosed hyperthyroidism. On the basis of clinical symptoms, serum thyroxine and TRAb, thyroid ultrasound and orbital computed tomography, diagnoses were made. This specimen comes from a study of T cells in Graves' hyperthyroidism and ophthalmopathy. About the research overall: Staff took peripheral blood when the initial diagnosis was made, before any treatment began.

RNA transcripts were the template for amplifying TCR beta CDR3 regions. RT-PCR in the first round (using the HTBI primer set) targeted the TCR CDR3. TCRdb re-called the multiplex PCR reads through MiXCR, storing one row per CDR3 protein. The sample lists roughly 710,000 distinct CDR3 sequences, roughly a third occurring once. Study-wide findings and caveats: The majority of expanded thyroid clonotypes above 0.001 also appeared in blood.

Trimming cost V 4 bases and J 6 bases, with 13 bases left between them. This CDR3 contains 13 residues. Germline values: CDR1 SQVTM, CDR2 ANQGSEA. Input material: blood. The chain combines TRBV29-1 with TRBJ1-5; D perhaps matches TRBD1 (5 bases). The sequence was obtained from a woman aged 40 to 55 with Graves' hyperthyroidism. The DNA of the CDR3 is TGCAGCGTTGTCAGTAATAGGGGTCAGCCCCAGCATTTT. This gives the protein CSVVSNRGQPQHF.